This passage covers 21 T cell receptor beta chains from one sample sequenced in a study of CD4 T cells in relation to SARS-CoV-2 and coronaviruses. Their cognate antigens are unknown. The unexposed donors gave CD4+ T cells in about 2011-2019, prior to COVID-19. CD4+ T cells were isolated from the cells after 10 days of culture. Here immunoSEQ multiplex PCR was the method, and the copy in TCRdb shows in-frame clones only, minus some. The sample carries 16,000 or so clones, about 82% recorded once. The sample was CD4+ T cells from PBMCs, cultured in vitro. The origin of the receptors is a human donor in good health.

The gene calls are TRBV5-1 and TRBJ2-3; D uncertain. The CDR3 sequence is 14 residues long. V was clipped by 2 bases and J by 6 bases, with 13 bases between them. The germline V gene has CDR1 SGHRS and CDR2 YFSETQ. CDR3 coding DNA: TGCGCCAGCAGCTTCGACACGATGGAGGATACGCAGTATTTT. It translates to CASSFDTMEDTQYF. The whole variable domain, filled in from reference TRBV5-1 and TRBJ2-3, reads KAGVTQTPRYLIKTRGQQVTLSCSPISGHRSVSWYQQTPGQGLQFLFEYFSETQRNKGNFPGRFSGRQFSNSRSEMNVSTLELGDSALYLCASSFDTMEDTQYFGPGTRLTVL.

There are a few counts of this clone. V usage is TRBV19 and J usage is TRBJ2-2; D is possibly TRBD2 (6 bases). Trimming took off 5 bases at V and 7 bases at J, with 14 bases between the two ends. CDR1 and CDR2 (germline): LNHDA, SQIVND (reference sequence). There are 14 residues in the CDR3. The CDR3 sequence is CASSQGRGNGELFF. The CDR3 coding sequence is TGTGCCAGTAGTCAGGGTCGGGGGAACGGGGAGCTGTTTTTT.

The chain links TRBV6-1 to TRBJ1-2, with D perhaps matching TRBD1 (6 bases). Germline V CDR1 and CDR2: MNHNS, SASEGT. Trimming shortened V by 1 base and J by 5 bases, and 14 bases separated the two germline ends. The CDR3 loop spans 15 amino acids. This CDR3 is CASSEVRRGTYGYTF. The CDR3 bases are TGTGCCAGCAGTGAAGTTCGAAGGGGGACTTATGGCTACACCTTC.

The chain employs TRBV15 and TRBJ1-1; D call uncertain. Trimming left V 0 bases short and J 4 bases short, with 6 bases between. The CDR3 spans 13 residues. Germline lookup yields CDR1 LNHNV and CDR2 YYDKDF (reference sequence). CDR3 nucleotide sequence: TGTGCCACCAGCAGAGATATAGCCACTGAAGCTTTCTTT. Protein: CATSRDIATEAFF.

This clone has more than one count but fewer than ten. The chain carries TRBV24-1 and TRBJ1-3; D is unclear. This CDR3 comprises 14 residues. CDR1 is KGHDR, CDR2 SFDVKD, per germline. V was pared by 1 base and J by 2 bases, with 5 bases between. Here the CDR3 DNA reads TGTGCCACCAGTGATTTAAAGGCTGGAAACACCATATATTTT. Its translation is CATSDLKAGNTIYF.

The gene calls are TRBV6-5 and TRBJ1-1; D ambiguous. This CDR3 is 15 amino acids long. Germline V lookup: CDR1 MNHEY, CDR2 SVGAGI. Deletions cut 4 bases from V and 0 bases from J, with 12 bases between. The CDR3 loop reads CASSLLSYMNTEAFF. The CDR3 DNA reads as TGTGCCAGCAGTTTGCTCAGTTACATGAACACTGAAGCTTTCTTT.

V is TRBV5-8 and J is TRBJ1-2, with 7 bases identical to TRBD1. The CDR3 contains 14 residues. CDR1 SGHTS and CDR2 YDEGEE come from the germline V gene. The trim removed 4 bases at V and 1 base at J, leaving 4 bases unmatched. In nucleotides, the CDR3 is TGTGCCAGCAGCGGGACAGCCTATAACTATGGCTACACCTTC. Translated, it gives CASSGTAYNYGYTF.

CDR3 nucleotides: TGTGCCAGCAGCTTGGGGGTTAGCGGGGCGTACGAGCAGTACTTC. Translation gives CASSLGVSGAYEQYF. V usage is TRBV5-4 and J usage is TRBJ2-7; 8 positions match TRBD2. V trimming: 0 bases; J trimming: 4 bases; junction bases outside the gene matches: 6. This CDR3 region has 15 residues. The V gene's germline CDR1 is SGHNT and CDR2 YYREEE (reference sequence).

The chain couples TRBV19 to TRBJ2-1; D possibly uses TRBD1 or TRBD2 (5 bases each). Trimming removed 5 bases from V and 6 bases from J, with 14 bases in between. Germline CDR1 LNHDA, CDR2 SQIVND (reference sequence). The CDR3 loop spans 14 amino acids. CDR3 amino acids: CASSSGLGVNEQFF. The CDR3 bases are TGTGCCAGTAGTTCGGGGTTAGGGGTCAATGAGCAGTTCTTC. Drawing the rest from reference TRBV19 and TRBJ2-1, the complete variable domain is DGGITQSPKYLFRKEGQNVTLSCEQNLNHDAMYWYRQDPGQGLRLIYYSQIVNDFQKGDIAEGYSVSREKKESFPLTVTSAQKNPTAFYLCASSSGLGVNEQFFGPGTRLTVL.

The CDR3 sequence: CASSQASHRGNQPQHF. CDR3 in DNA: TGTGCCAGCAGCCAAGCTTCCCACCGGGGGAATCAGCCCCAGCATTTT. This chain connects TRBV3-1 (or the pseudogene TRBV3-2) to TRBJ1-5; D is perhaps TRBD1 (5 bases). In germline, CDR1 is LGHDT, CDR2 YNNKEL (reference sequence). Trimming shortened V by 1 base and J by 4 bases, and 14 bases separated the two germline ends. CDR3 length: 16 residues.

The chain links TRBV5-1 to TRBJ2-2, with D unresolved. The CDR3 has 14 amino acids. Germline CDR1 SGHRS, CDR2 YFSETQ. V lost 2 bases and J 6 bases, leaving 11 bases between the germline ends. CDR3 nucleotide sequence: TGCGCCAGCAGCTTTGGCCAAGTGGCCGGGGAGCTGTTTTTT. Translation: CASSFGQVAGELFF.

The V and J genes are TRBV30 and TRBJ2-7, with TRBD2 identical over 8 bases. The germline gives CDR1 GTSNPN, CDR2 SVGIG (reference sequence). V shed 7 bases and J 6 bases; nucleotides not matched to a gene: 8. This CDR3 is built from 12 residues. The CDR3 sequence: CASGGGLREQYF. In nucleotides, the CDR3 is TGTGCCTCGGGAGGGGGGTTACGCGAGCAGTACTTC. The full variable domain, in which reference TRBV30 and TRBJ2-7 provide the parts outside the CDR3, is SQTIHQWPATLVQPVGSPLSLECTVEGTSNPNLYWYRQAAGRGLQLLFYSVGIGQISSEVPQNLSASRPQDRQFILSSKKLLLSDSGFYLCASGGGLREQYFGPGTRLTVT.

The V call is TRBV5-4, the J call TRBJ2-1, with 13 bases matching TRBD2. CDR1 and CDR2 (germline): SGHNT, YYREEE (reference sequence). The V segment lost 3 bases and the J segment 2 bases; nucleotides outside the gene matches: 2. The CDR3 is 16 amino acids. The CDR3 reads CASSSTSGRAYNEQFF. CDR3 nucleotide sequence: TGTGCCAGCAGCTCAACTAGCGGGAGGGCCTACAATGAGCAGTTCTTC.

This sequence joins TRBV7-8 and TRBJ2-2; D may be TRBD2 (6 bases). Germline V gives CDR1 SGHVS, CDR2 FQNEAQ. CDR3 size: 17 residues. V was clipped by 3 bases and J by 5 bases, with 19 bases between them. In DNA form, the CDR3 reads TGTGCCAGCAGCTTTTGGAGCGGGCGGAAAGGGACCGGGGAGCTGTTTTTT. As protein: CASSFWSGRKGTGELFF.

V gene TRBV19 combines with J gene TRBJ2-5; TRBD2 might be the D (5 bases). The CDR3 is 14 amino acids. Germline loops: CDR1 LNHDA, CDR2 SQIVND (reference sequence). Trimming took off 1 base at V and 1 base at J, with 7 bases between the two ends. The CDR3 protein is CASSIGGSQETQYF. In DNA form, the CDR3 reads TGTGCCAGTAGTATAGGTGGGAGCCAAGAGACCCAGTACTTC.

This rearrangement joins TRBV3-1 (or the pseudogene TRBV3-2) to TRBJ1-4, with D hard to call. Trimming left V 6 bases short and J 7 bases short, with 18 bases between. The CDR3 totals 15 residues. Germline CDR1 reads LGHDT; CDR2 reads YNNKEL (reference sequence). The CDR3 region is CASRQRVGRSEKLFF. The CDR3, as DNA: TGTGCCAGCAGGCAACGAGTCGGGCGGAGTGAAAAACTGTTTTTT.

The chain employs TRBV6-5 and TRBJ1-4; 7 nucleotides match TRBD1. Losses at the gene ends were 7 bases for V and 8 bases for J; bases not matched to a gene: 13. CDR1 is MNHEY, CDR2 SVGAGI, per germline. The CDR3 runs 15 residues. The chain's CDR3 is CASTWGGAGGEKLFF. The CDR3 bases are TGTGCCAGCACCTGGGGAGGGGCAGGGGGAGAAAAACTGTTTTTT.

The CDR3 DNA is TGCGCCAGCAGCTCAACTTTGTATCCCCCCTACGAGCAGTACTTC. Translated: CASSSTLYPPYEQYF. The rearrangement links TRBV10-1 to TRBJ2-7, with D unclear. The CDR3 sequence is 15 residues long. The germline gives CDR1 WNHNN, CDR2 SYGVQD (reference sequence). The V end was cut by 6 bases, the J end by 2 bases, with 17 bases between.

This clone is categorized as medium-sized. This rearrangement joins TRBV7-2 to TRBJ2-3; D is possibly TRBD2 (5 bases). Germline V gene sequence: CDR1 SGHTA, CDR2 FQGNSA. This CDR3 has 17 amino acids. The ends were cut back, 5 bases at V and 1 base at J, with 19 bases in the middle. CDR3 in amino acids: CASSLITSTYGTDTQYF. CDR3 coding DNA: TGTGCCAGCAGCCTGATTACTAGTACATATGGCACAGATACGCAGTATTTT.

This clone was detected only a few times. The V gene is TRBV7-3, the J gene TRBJ2-2; 9 positions match TRBD2. J lost 7 bases, V lost 3 bases, and 9 bases had no gene match. This CDR3 is built from 16 residues. The V gene's germline CDR1 is SGHTA and CDR2 FQGTGA. CDR3 in DNA: TGTGCCAGCAGCTTGGCGGGAGGGCCTAAGGACGGGGAGCTGTTTTTT. This sequence encodes CASSLAGGPKDGELFF.

In nucleotides, the CDR3 is TGTGCCTGGAGTGAAGCAGGGGCGAAGACAGATACGCAGTATTTT. Translated, it gives CAWSEAGAKTDTQYF. The chain is built from TRBV30 and TRBJ2-3, with a possible D match to TRBD1 (6 bases). The CDR3 is 15 residues long. Looked up from germline, CDR1 is GTSNPN and CDR2 is SVGIG (reference sequence). The V end lost 1 base, the J end lost 3 bases, and 14 bases lay between the germline ends.